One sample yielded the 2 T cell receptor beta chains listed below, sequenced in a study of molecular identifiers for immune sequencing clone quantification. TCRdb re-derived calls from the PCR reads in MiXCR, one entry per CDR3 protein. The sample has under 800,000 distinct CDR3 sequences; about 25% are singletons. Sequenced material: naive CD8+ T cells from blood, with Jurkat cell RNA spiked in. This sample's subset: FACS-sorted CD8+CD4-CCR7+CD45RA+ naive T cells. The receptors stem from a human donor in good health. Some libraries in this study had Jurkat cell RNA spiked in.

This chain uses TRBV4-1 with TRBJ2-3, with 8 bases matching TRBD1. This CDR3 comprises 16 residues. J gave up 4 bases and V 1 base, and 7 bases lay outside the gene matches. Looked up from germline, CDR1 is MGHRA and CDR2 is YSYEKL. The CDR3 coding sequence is TGCGCCAGCAGCCAAGTACAGGGGGTGGCTTCAGATACGCAGTATTTT. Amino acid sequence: CASSQVQGVASDTQYF.

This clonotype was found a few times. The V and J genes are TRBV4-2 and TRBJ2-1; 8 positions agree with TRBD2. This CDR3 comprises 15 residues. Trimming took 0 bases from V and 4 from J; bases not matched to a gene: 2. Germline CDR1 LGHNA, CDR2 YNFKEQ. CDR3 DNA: TGTGCCAGCAGCCAAGAGATAGCGGGGTACAATGAGCAGTTCTTC. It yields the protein CASSQEIAGYNEQFF.